This TCR beta chain originates from a study of a mutant IDH1 vaccine in newly diagnosed glioma. Study in general: In some groups vaccination began 4-6 weeks post-radiotherapy; others received it with temozolomide. Of treated patients, around 62% were men and approximately 40% women, averaging around 40 years.

Whole-study findings and limits: Evidence of vaccine-induced immune responses was documented in around 93% of patients.

Method: immunoSEQ multiplex PCR; TCRdb's copy keeps in-frame clones and lacks some. The table lists around 50,000 clones, 70% to 90% of them singletons. Time point described: week 5, during vaccination. The vaccine gave 300 ug of a 20-mer mutant IDH1 peptide subcutaneously per dose. Remarks on this clone: Antigen: not known. An end of the junction differs from the germline gene, which may be a read error.

This CDR3 region has 15 residues. The germline V gene has CDR1 SSHAT and CDR2 FNYEAQ (reference sequence). The input for sequencing was PBMCs, taken from a glioma patient whose treatment included an IDH1 peptide vaccine. This TCR came from a middle-aged woman with glioma. The chain joins TRBV7-7 to TRBJ2-3; tentative D call: TRBD2 (5 bases). In DNA, the CDR3 is TGTGCTAGCAGCCCCTCCAGCGGCCTCACAGATACGCAGTATTTT. Its protein is CASSPSSGLTDTQYF.